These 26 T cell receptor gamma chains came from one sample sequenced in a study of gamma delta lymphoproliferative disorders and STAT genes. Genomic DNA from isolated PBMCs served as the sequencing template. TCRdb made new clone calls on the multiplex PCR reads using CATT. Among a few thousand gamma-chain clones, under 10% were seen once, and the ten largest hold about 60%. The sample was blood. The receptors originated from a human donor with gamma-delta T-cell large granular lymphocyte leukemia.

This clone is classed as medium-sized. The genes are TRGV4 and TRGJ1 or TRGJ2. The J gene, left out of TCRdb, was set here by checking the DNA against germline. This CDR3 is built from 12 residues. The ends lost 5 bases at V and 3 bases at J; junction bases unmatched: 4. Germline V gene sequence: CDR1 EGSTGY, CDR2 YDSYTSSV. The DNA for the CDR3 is TGTGCCACCTGGGGGGCTTATTATAAGAAACTCTTT. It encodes CATWGAYYKKLF.

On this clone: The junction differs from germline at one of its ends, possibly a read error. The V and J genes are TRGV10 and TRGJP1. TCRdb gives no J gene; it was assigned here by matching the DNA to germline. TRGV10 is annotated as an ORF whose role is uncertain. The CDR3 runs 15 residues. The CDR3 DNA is TGCGCGGGAAAACTATCAGGTACCACTGGTTGGTTCAAGATATTT. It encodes CAGKLSGTTGWFKIF.

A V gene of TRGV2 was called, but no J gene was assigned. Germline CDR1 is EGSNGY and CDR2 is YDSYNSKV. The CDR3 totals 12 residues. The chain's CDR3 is CATWDGLVSGLF. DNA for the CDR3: TGTGCCACCTGGGACGGGCTTGTCTCGGGACTCTTT.

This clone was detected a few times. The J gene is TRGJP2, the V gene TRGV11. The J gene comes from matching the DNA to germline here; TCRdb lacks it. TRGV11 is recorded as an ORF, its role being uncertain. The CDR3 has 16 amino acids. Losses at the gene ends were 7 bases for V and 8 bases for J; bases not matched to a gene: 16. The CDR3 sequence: CACWMLSEFRDWIKTF. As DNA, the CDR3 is TGTGCCTGCTGGATGCTCTCTGAATTCCGGGATTGGATCAAGACGTTT.

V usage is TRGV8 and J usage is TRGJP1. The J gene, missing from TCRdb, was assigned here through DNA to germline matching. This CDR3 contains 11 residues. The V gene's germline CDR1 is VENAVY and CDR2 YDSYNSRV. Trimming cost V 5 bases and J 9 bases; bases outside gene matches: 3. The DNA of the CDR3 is TGTGCCACCTGGGTCCGTTGGTTCAAGATATTT. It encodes CATWVRWFKIF.

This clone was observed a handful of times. DNA for the CDR3: TGTGCCACCTGGGATGGACTCAGGGGTTATAAGAAACTCTTT. It yields the protein CATWDGLRGYKKLF. V is TRGV4 and J is TRGJ1 or TRGJ2. No J segment appears in TCRdb, so it was assigned here by matching the sequence to germline. This CDR3 region has 14 residues. V lost 1 base and J lost 6; bases outside the gene matches: 9. Germline CDR1 reads EGSTGY; CDR2 reads YDSYTSSV.

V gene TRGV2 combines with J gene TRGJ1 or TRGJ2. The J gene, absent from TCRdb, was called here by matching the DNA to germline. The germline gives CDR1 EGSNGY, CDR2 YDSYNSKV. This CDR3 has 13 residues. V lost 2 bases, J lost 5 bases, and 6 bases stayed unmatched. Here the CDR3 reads CATWDELHYKKLF. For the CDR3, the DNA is TGTGCCACCTGGGACGAGCTCCATTATAAGAAACTCTTT.

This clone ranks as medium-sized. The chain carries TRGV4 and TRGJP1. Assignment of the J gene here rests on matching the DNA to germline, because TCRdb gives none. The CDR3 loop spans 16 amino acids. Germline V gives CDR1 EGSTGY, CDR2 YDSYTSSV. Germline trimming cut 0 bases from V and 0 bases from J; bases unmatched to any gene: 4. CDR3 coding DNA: TGTGCCACCTGGGATGGGCCCAATACCACTGGTTGGTTCAAGATATTT. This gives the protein CATWDGPNTTGWFKIF.

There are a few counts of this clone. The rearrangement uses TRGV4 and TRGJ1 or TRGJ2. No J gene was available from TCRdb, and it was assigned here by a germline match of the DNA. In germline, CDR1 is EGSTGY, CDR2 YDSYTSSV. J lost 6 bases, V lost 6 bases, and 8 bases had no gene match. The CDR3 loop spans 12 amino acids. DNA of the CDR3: TGTGCCACCTGGCACAACTGTTATAAGAAACTCTTT. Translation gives CATWHNCYKKLF.

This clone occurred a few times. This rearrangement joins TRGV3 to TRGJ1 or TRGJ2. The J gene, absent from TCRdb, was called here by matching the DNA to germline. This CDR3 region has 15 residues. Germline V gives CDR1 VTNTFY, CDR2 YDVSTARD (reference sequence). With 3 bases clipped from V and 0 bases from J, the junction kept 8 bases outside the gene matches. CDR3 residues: CATWDSPLNYYKKLF. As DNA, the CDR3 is TGTGCCACCTGGGACTCCCCTTTGAATTATTATAAGAAACTCTTT.

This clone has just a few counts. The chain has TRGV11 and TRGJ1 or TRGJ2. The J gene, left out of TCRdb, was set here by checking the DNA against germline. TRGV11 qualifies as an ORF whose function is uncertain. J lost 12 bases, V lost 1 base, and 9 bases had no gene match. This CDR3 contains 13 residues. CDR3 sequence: CACWIRHSLGKLF. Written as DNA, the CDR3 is TGTGCCTGCTGGATTAGGCATTCCTTAGGGAAACTCTTT.

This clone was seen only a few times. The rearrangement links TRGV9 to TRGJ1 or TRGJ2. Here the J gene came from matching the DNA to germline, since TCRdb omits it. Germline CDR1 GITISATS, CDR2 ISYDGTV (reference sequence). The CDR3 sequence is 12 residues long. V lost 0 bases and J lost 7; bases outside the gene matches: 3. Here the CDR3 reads CALWEVSYKKLF. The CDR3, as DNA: TGTGCCTTGTGGGAGGTGAGCTATAAGAAACTCTTT.

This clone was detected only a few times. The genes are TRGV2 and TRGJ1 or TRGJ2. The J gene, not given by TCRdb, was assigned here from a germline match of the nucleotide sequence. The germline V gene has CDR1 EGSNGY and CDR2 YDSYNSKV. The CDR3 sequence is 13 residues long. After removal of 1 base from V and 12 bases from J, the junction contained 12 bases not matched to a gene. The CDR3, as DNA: TGTGCCACCTGGGACGGCCACGGGGGTGGGAAACTCTTT. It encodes CATWDGHGGGKLF.

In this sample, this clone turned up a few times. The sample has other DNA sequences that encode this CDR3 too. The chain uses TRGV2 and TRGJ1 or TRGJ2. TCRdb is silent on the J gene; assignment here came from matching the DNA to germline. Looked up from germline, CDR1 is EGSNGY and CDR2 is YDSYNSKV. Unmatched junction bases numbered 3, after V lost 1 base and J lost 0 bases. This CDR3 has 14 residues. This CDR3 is CATWDGPNYYKKLF. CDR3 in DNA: TGTGCCACCTGGGACGGTCCGAATTATTATAAGAAACTCTTT.

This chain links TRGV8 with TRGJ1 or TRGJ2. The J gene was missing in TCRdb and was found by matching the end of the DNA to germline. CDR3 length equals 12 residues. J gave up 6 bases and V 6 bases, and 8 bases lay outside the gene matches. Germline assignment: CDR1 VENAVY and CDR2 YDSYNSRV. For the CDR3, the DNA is TGTGCCACCTGGATACAGCCTTATAAGAAACTCTTT. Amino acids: CATWIQPYKKLF.

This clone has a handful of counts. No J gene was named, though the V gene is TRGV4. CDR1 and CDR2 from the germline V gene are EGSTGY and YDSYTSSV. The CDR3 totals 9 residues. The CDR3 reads CATWDRELF. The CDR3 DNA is TGTGCCACCTGGGATAGGGAACTCTTT.

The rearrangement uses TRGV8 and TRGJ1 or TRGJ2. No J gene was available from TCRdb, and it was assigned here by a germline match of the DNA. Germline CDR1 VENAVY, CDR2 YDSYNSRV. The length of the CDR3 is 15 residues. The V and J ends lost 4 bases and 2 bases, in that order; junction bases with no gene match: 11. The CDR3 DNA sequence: TGTGCCACCTGGGACCCGGCCCCCTATTATTATAAGAAACTCTTT. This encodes CATWDPAPYYYKKLF.

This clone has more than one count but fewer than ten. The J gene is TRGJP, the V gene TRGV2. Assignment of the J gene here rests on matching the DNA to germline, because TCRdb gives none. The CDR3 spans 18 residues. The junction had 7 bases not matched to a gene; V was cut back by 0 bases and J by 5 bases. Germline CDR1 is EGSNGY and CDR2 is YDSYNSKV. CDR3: CATWDGRVEELGKKIKVF. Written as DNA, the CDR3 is TGTGCCACCTGGGACGGGCGGGTGGAAGAGTTGGGCAAAAAAATCAAGGTATTT.

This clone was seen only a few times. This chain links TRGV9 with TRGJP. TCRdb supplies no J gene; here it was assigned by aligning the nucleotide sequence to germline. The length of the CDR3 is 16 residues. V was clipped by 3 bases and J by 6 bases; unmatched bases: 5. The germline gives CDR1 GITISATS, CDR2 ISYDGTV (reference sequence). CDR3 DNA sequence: TGTGCCTTGTGGGAGAGGGGAGAGTTGGGCAAAAAAATCAAGGTATTT. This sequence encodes CALWERGELGKKIKVF.

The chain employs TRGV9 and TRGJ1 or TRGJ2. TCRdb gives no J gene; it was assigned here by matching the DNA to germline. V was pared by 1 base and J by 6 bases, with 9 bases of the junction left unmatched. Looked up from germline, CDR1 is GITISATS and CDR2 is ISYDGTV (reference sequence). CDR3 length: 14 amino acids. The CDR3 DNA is TGTGCCTTGTGGGAGGTCTTCGATTTTTATAAGAAACTCTTT. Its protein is CALWEVFDFYKKLF.

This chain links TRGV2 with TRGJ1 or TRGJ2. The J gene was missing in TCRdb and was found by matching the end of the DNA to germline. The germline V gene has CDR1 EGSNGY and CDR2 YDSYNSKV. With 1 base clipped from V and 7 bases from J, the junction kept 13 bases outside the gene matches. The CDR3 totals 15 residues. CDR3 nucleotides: TGTGCCACCTGGGACGGACCTTGGAGGGGATATAAGAAACTCTTT. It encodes CATWDGPWRGYKKLF.

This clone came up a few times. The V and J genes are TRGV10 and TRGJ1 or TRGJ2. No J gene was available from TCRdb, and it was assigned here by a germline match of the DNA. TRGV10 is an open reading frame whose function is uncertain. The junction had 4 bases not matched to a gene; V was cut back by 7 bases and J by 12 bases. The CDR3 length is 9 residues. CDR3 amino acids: CAAWYGKLF. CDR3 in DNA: TGTGCTGCGTGGTACGGGAAACTCTTT.

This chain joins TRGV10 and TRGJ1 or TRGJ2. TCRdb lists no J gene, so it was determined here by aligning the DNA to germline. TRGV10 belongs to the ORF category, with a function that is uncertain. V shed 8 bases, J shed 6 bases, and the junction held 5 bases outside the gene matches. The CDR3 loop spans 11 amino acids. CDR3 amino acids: CAAWGRYKKLF. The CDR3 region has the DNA TGTGCTGCGTGGGGCCGTTATAAGAAACTCTTT.

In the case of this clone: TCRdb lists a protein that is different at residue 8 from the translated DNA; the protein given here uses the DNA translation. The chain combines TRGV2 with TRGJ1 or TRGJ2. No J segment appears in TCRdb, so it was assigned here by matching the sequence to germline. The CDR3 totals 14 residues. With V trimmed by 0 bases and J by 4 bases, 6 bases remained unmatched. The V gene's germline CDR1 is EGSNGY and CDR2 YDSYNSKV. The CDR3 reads CATWDGPVYYKKLF. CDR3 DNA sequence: TGTGCCACCTGGGACGGGCCGGTGTATTATAAGAAACTCTTT.

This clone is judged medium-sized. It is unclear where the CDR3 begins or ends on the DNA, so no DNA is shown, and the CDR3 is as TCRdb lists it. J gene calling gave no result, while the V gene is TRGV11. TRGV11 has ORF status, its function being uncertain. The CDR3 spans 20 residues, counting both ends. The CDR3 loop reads CTTVPAGLGAELLSDWIKTF.

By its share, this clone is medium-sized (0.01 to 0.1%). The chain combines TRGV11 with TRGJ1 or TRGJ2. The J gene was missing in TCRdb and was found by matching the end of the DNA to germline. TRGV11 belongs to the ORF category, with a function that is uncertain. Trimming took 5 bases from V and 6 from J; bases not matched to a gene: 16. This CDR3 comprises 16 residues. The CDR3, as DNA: TGTGCCTGCTGGATTACGGCCCATCGGATCGGTTATAAGAAACTCTTT. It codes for CACWITAHRIGYKKLF.